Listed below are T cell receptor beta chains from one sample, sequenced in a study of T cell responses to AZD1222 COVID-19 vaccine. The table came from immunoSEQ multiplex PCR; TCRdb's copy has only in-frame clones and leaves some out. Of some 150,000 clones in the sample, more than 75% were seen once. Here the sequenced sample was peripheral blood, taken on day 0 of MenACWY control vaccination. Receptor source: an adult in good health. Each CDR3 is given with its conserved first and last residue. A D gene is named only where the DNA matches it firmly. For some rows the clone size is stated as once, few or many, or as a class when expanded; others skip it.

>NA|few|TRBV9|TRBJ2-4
CASALPGGKNIQYF
TGTGCCAGCGCACTTCCGGGTGGCAAAAACATTCAGTACTTC
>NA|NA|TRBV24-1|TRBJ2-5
CATSDPGHPEGQETQYF
TGTGCCACCAGTGACCCGGGACACCCGGAGGGCCAAGAGACCCAGTACTTC
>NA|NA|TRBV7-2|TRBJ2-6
CASSLEWGLGANVLTF
TGTGCCAGCAGCTTAGAATGGGGTCTTGGGGCCAACGTCCTGACTTTC
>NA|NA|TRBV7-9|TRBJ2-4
CASSPREGAKNIQYF
TGTGCCAGCAGCCCCCGGGAGGGGGCGAAAAACATTCAGTACTTC
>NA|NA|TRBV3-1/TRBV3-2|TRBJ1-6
CASSREGSPLHF
TGTGCCAGCAGCCGGGAGGGCTCACCCCTCCACTTT
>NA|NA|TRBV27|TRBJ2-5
CASSFRVMETQYF
TGTGCCAGCAGTTTCAGGGTAATGGAGACCCAGTACTTC
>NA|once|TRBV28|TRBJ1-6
CASSLENNSPLHF
TGTGCCAGCAGTTTAGAGAACAATTCACCCCTCCACTTT
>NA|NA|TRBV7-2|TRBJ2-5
CASSFGGGETQYF
TGTGCCAGCAGCTTCGGTGGGGGGGAGACCCAGTACTTC
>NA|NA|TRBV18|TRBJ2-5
CASSPSQGRSQETQYF
TGTGCCAGCTCACCAAGTCAGGGTAGAAGCCAAGAGACCCAGTACTTC
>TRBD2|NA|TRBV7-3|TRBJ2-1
CASSPHWGSGALQFF
TGTGCCAGCAGCCCTCACTGGGGTAGCGGGGCCCTGCAGTTCTTC
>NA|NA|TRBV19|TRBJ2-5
CASSMPGPRETQYF
TGTGCCAGTAGTATGCCTGGACCAAGAGAGACCCAGTACTTC
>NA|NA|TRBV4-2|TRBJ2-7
CASSQPSYEQYF
TGTGCCAGCAGCCAGCCCAGCTACGAGCAGTACTTC
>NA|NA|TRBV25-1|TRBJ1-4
CASSEGGGRYEKLFF
TGTGCCAGCAGTGAAGGCGGGGGGAGATATGAAAAACTGTTTTTT
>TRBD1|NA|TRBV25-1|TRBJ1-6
CASSDYRGYNSPLHF
TGTGCCAGCAGTGACTACAGGGGCTATAATTCACCCCTCCACTTT
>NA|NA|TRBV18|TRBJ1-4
CASSLAGGFGNEKLFF
TGTGCCAGCTCACTAGCCGGGGGTTTCGGGAACGAAAAACTGTTTTTT
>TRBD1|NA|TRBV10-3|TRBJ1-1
CAIRGQGAGSTEAFF
TGTGCCATCAGGGGACAGGGGGCGGGTAGCACTGAAGCTTTCTTT
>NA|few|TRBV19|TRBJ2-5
CASTQKPSPETQYF
TGTGCCAGTACCCAAAAGCCTTCCCCGGAGACCCAGTACTTC
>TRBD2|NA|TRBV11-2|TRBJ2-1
CASSSHRGGRGGEQFF
TGTGCCAGCAGCTCCCATCGGGGGGGCCGGGGGGGTGAGCAGTTCTTC
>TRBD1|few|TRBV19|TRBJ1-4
CASSIPRDSREKLFF
TGTGCCAGTAGTATTCCAAGGGACAGCCGGGAAAAACTGTTTTTT
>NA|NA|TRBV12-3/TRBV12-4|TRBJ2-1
CASRQGVNEQFF
TGTGCCAGCAGGCAAGGGGTAAATGAGCAGTTCTTC
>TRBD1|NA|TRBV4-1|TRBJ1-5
CASSHPDRGRSQPQHF
TGCGCCAGCAGCCACCCGGACAGGGGACGGTCGCAGCCCCAGCATTTT
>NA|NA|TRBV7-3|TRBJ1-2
CASSVNSFLGGYTF
TGTGCCAGCAGCGTTAACTCGTTCTTAGGTGGCTACACCTTC
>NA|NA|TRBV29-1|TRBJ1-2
CSAALGTFRGYTF
TGCAGCGCCGCTCTTGGGACCTTTCGGGGCTACACCTTC
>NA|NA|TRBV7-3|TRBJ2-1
CASSLGKSHEQFF
TGTGCCAGCAGCTTAGGCAAGTCCCATGAGCAGTTCTTC
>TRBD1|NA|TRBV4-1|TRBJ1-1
CASSRSGQGNTEAFF
TGCGCCAGCAGCCGATCAGGACAGGGGAACACTGAAGCTTTCTTT
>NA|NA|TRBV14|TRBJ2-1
CASSQGDHYNEQFF
TGTGCCAGCAGCCAGGGGGACCACTACAATGAGCAGTTCTTC
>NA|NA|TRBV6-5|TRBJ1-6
CASSPPGRLDSPLHF
TGTGCCAGCAGTCCACCGGGGCGCCTTGATTCACCCCTCCACTTT
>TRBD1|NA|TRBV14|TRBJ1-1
CASSLAGQGAEAFF
TGTGCCAGCAGCCTAGCGGGACAGGGTGCTGAAGCTTTCTTT
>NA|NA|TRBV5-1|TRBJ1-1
CASSLQGLGLNTEAFF
TGCGCCAGCAGCTTGCAGGGTCTGGGGCTGAACACTGAAGCTTTCTTT
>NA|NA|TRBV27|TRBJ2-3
CASSPAGGITDTQYF
TGTGCCAGCAGTCCCGCCGGGGGTATCACAGATACGCAGTATTTT
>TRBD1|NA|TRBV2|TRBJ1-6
CASSENRGIGSPLHF
TGTGCCAGCAGTGAAAACAGGGGGATCGGGTCACCCCTCCACTTT
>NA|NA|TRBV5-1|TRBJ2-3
CASSLAGTDTQYF
TGCGCCAGCAGCTTGGCCGGCACAGATACGCAGTATTTT
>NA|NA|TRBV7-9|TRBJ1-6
CASSHQTGHYNSPLHF
TGTGCCAGCAGCCATCAGACAGGACACTATAATTCACCCCTCCACTTT
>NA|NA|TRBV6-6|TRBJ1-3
CASSSIGQSSGNTIYF
TGTGCCAGCAGTTCCATCGGACAGAGCTCTGGAAACACCATATATTTT
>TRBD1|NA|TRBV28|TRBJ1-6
CASSPWGGQGGSPLHF
TGTGCCAGCAGTCCCTGGGGGGGACAGGGAGGTTCACCCCTCCACTTT
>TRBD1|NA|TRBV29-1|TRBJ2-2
CSVELGQGATGELFF
TGCAGCGTGGAATTGGGACAGGGGGCAACCGGGGAGCTGTTTTTT
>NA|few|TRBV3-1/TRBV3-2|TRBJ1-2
CASSQPGRGYTF
TGTGCCAGCAGCCAACCCGGTCGGGGCTACACCTTC
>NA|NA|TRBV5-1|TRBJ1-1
CASSSWTAMNTEAFF
TGCGCCAGCAGCTCCTGGACAGCCATGAACACTGAAGCTTTCTTT
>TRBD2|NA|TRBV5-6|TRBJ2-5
CASSPPPGGPQYF
TGTGCCAGCAGCCCCCCCCCGGGAGGGCCCCAGTACTTC
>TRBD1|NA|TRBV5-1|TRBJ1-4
CASSRPGQDNEKLFF
TGCGCCAGCAGCAGACCGGGACAGGATAATGAAAAACTGTTTTTT
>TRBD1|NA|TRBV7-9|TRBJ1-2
CASSWTGGYGYTF
TGTGCCAGCAGTTGGACAGGGGGCTATGGCTACACCTTC
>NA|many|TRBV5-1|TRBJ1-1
CATSRGTNTEAFF
TGCGCCACTTCGCGGGGAACTAACACTGAAGCTTTCTTT
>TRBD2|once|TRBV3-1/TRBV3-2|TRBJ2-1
CASSQGTSVEQFF
TGTGCCAGCAGCCAAGGGACTAGTGTTGAGCAGTTCTTC
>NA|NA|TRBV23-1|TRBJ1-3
CASSRGLTGGNTIYF
TGCGCCAGCAGTCGAGGACTAACGGGTGGAAACACCATATATTTT
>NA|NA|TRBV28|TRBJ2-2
CASRGAQRANTGELFF
TGTGCCAGCCGAGGCGCCCAAAGAGCGAACACCGGGGAGCTGTTTTTT
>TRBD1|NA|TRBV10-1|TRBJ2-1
CASSDRTGPNNEQFF
TGCGCCAGCAGTGATCGGACAGGGCCCAACAATGAGCAGTTCTTC